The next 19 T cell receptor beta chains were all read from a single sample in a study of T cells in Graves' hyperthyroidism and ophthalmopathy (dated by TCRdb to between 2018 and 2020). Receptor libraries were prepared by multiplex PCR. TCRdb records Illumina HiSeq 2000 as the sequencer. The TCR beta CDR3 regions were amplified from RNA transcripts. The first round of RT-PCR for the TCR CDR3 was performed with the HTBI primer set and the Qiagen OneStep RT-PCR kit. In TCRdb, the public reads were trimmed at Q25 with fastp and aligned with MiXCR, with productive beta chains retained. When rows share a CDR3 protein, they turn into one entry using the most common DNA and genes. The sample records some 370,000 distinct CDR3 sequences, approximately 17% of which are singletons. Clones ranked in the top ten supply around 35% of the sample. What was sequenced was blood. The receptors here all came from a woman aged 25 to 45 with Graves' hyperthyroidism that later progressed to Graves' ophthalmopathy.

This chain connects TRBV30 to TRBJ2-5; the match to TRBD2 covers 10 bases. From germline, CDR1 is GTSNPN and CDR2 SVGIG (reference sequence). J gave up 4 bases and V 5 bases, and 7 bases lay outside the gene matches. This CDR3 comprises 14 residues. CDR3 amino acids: CAWALAGVGETQYF. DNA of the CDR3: TGTGCCTGGGCTCTAGCGGGAGTCGGAGAGACCCAGTACTTC.

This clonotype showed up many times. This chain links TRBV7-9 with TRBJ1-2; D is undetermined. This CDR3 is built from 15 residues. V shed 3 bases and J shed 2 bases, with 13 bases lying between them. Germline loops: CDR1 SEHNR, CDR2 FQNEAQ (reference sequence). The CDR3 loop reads CASSFYTGGNYGYTF. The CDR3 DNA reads TGTGCCAGCAGCTTTTATACCGGAGGGAACTATGGCTACACCTTC.

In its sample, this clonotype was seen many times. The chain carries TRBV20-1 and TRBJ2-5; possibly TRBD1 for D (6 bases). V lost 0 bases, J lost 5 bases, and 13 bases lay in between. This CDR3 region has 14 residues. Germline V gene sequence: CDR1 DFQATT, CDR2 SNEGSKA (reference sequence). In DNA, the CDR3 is TGCAGTGCTAGAGATCTGGGGGCCGGGGAGACCCAGTACTTC. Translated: CSARDLGAGETQYF.

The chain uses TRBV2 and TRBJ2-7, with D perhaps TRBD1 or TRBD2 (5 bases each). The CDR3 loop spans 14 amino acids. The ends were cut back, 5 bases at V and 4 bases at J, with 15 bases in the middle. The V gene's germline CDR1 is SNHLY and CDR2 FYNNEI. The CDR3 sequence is CASSSRDGIYEQYF. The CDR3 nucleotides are TGTGCCAGCAGTTCCCGGGACGGAATTTACGAGCAGTACTTC.

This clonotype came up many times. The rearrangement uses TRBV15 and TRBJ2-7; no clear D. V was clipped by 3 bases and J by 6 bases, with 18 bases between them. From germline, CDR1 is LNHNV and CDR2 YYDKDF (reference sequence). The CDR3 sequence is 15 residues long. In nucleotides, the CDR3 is TGTGCCACCAGCAGGGCCGGTGTTGTAGCCTCCGAGCAGTACTTC. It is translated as CATSRAGVVASEQYF. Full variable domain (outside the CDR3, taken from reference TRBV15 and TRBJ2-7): DAMVIQNPRYQVTQFGKPVTLSCSQTLNHNVMYWYQQKSSQAPKLLFHYYDKDFNNEADTPDNFQSRRPNTSFCFLDIRSPGLGDTAMYLCATSRAGVVASEQYFGPGTRLTVT.

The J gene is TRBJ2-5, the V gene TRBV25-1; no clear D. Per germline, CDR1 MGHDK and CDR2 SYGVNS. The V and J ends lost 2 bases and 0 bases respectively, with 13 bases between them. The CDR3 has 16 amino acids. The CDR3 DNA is TGTGCCAGCAGTGAAGGATATGTTCCGTACCAAGAGACCCAGTACTTC. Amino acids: CASSEGYVPYQETQYF.

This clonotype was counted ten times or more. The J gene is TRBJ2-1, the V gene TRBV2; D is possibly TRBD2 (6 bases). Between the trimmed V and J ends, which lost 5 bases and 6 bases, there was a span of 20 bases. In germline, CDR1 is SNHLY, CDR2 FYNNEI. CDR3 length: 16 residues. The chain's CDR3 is CASSPKSSGYFNEQFF. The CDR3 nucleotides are TGTGCCAGCAGTCCGAAATCAAGCGGGTACTTCAATGAGCAGTTCTTC.

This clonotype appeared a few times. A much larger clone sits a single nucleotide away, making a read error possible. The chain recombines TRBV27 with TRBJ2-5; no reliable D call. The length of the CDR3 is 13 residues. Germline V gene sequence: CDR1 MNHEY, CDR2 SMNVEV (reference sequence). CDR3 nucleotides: TGTGCCAGCAGTTCCCCCTCGCGAGAGGCCCAGTACTTC. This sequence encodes CASSSPSREAQYF.

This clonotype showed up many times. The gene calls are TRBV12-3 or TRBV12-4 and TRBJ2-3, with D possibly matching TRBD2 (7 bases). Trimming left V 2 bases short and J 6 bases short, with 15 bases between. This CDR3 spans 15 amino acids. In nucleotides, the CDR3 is TGTGCCAGCAGTTTAAGGGGGGCGGGGGAGGATACGCAGTATTTT. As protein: CASSLRGAGEDTQYF.

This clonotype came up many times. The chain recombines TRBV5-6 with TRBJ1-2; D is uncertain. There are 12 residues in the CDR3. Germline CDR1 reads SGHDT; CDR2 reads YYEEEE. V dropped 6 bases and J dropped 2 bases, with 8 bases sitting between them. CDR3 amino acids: CASKVENYGYTF. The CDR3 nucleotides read TGTGCCAGCAAGGTAGAGAACTATGGCTACACCTTC.

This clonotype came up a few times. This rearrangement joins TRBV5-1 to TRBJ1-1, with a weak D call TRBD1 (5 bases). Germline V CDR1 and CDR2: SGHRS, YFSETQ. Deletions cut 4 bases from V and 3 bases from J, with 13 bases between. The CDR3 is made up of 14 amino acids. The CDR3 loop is CASSIAGTYTEAFF. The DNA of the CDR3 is TGCGCCAGCAGCATAGCCGGGACCTACACTGAAGCTTTCTTT.

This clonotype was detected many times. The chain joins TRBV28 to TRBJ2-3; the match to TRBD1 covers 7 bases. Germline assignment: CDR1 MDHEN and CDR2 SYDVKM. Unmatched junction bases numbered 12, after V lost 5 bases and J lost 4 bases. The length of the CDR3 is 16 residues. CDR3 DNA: TGTGCCAGCAGTCACGAATACAGGGGTGTCGCAGATACGCAGTATTTT. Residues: CASSHEYRGVADTQYF.

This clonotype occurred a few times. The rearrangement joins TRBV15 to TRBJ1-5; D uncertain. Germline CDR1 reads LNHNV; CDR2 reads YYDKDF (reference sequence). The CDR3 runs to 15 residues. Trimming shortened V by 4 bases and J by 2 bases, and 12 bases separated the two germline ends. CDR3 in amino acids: CATSIRVGGNQPQHF. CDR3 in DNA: TGTGCCACCAGCATCCGGGTAGGAGGCAATCAGCCCCAGCATTTT.

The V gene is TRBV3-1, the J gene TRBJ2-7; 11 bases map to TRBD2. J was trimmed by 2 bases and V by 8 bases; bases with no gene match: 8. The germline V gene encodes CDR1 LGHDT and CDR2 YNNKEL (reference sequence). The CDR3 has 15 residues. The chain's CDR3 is CASRNGTSGTYEQYF. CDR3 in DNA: TGTGCCAGCCGCAACGGGACTAGCGGAACCTACGAGCAGTACTTC.

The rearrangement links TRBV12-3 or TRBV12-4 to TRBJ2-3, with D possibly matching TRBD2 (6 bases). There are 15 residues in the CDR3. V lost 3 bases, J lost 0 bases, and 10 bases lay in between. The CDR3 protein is CASSLKRVSTDTQYF. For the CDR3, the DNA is TGTGCCAGCAGTTTGAAGCGGGTCAGCACAGATACGCAGTATTTT.

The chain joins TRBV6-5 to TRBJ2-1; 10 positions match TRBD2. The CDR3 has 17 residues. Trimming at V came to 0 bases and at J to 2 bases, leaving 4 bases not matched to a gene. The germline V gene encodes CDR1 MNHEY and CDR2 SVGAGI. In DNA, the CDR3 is TGTGCCAGCAGTTACTCGAGCACTAGCGGGACCTACAATGAGCAGTTCTTC. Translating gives CASSYSSTSGTYNEQFF.

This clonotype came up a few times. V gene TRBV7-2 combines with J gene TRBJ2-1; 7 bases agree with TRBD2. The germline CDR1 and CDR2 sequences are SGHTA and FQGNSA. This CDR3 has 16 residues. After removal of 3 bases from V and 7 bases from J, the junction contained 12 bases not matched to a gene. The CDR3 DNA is TGTGCCAGCAGCTTTATTTCTTTCGGCGGGAGTAATGAGCAGTTCTTC. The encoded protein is CASSFISFGGSNEQFF. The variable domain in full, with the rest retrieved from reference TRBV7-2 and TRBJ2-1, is GAGVSQSPSNKVTEKGKDVELRCDPISGHTALYWYRQSLGQGLEFLIYFQGNSAPDKSGLPSDRFSAERTGGSVSTLTIQRTQQEDSAVYLCASSFISFGGSNEQFFGPGTRLTVL.

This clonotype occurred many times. Written as DNA, the CDR3 is TGTGCCAGCAGCTTAGACCAGGGATACCTTGCCACTGAAGCTTTCTTT. Translation: CASSLDQGYLATEAFF. The chain carries TRBV11-2 and TRBJ1-1, with D perhaps matching TRBD1 (5 bases). With 0 bases removed from V and 4 bases from J, the gap between germline ends came to 15 bases. CDR3 length: 16 residues. Germline V CDR1 and CDR2: SGHAT, FQNNGV.

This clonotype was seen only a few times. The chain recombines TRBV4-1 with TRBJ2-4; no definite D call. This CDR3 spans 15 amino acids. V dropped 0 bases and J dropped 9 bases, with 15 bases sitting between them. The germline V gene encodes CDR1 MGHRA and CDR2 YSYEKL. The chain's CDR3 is CASSQEMVATIIQYF. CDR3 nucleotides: TGCGCCAGCAGCCAAGAAATGGTAGCAACGATCATTCAGTACTTC.